Sequencing of this TCR beta chain was carried out in a study of T cell repertoires in cytomegalovirus infection. Background on the study: Use of recently identified HLA-C-restricted and well-studied HLA-B-restricted CMV epitopes was part of the study.

Trimming removed 3 bases at V and 2 bases at J, with 11 bases between. The CDR3 contains 15 residues. This clonotype came up a few times. The antigen remains unidentified. TCRdb re-derived calls from the reads in MiXCR, one entry per CDR3 protein. The sample lists about 900,000 distinct CDR3 sequences, around 31% occurring once. Sequences were derived from cultured CD8+ T cells from PBMCs, sampled from culture after CMV antigen stimulation. V gene TRBV12-3 or TRBV12-4 combines with J gene TRBJ1-5; D ambiguous. The source of this sequence is a human donor in good health (CMV status not recorded). Some clones in this sample may be carry-over from other donors' samples. The CDR3 coding sequence is TGTGCCAGCAGTTTTGGGTGGGGAGGCAATCAGCCCCAGCATTTT. Encoded protein: CASSFGWGGNQPQHF.